This T cell receptor (beta chain) emerged from a study of blood T cell repertoires in COVID-19. Germline CDR1 and CDR2: MNHNY and SVGAGI (reference sequence). V lost 5 bases, J lost 0 bases, and 16 bases lay in between. The CDR3 runs 16 residues. Repertoires were generated with immunoSEQ multiplex PCR, while TCRdb's copy carries only in-frame clones and drops some. The sample lists roughly 50,000 clones, under 90% occurring once. The V call is TRBV6-6, the J call TRBJ1-2, with no clear D. This clonotype originated in a woman aged 80 or older with acute or convalescent COVID-19. Sequenced material: peripheral blood. DNA for the CDR3: TGTGCCAGCAGTGGGTGGGCGGACGGGACTAACTATGGCTACACCTTC. As protein: CASSGWADGTNYGYTF.